Detailed here is one TCR beta chain. Antigen unknown. These data come from a study of T-cell memory formation after mild COVID-19. About the research overall: The study found TCR clusters largely donor specific.

The V end lost 6 bases, the J end lost 13 bases, and 22 bases lay between the germline ends. This CDR3 has 13 amino acids. Germline V CDR1 and CDR2: GTSNPN, SVGIG (reference sequence). TCR alpha and TCR beta cDNA libraries carrying sample barcodes and UMIs came from 5'RACE with constant-segment primers. Each CDR3 protein gets one entry after TCRdb re-called the 5' RACE reads with MiXCR. Of roughly 380,000 distinct CDR3 sequences in the sample, 25% to 30% were seen once. Whole-study results and caveats: Among CD4+ contracting clones, most were CM and EM, and CD8+ ones EMRA.

The chain has TRBV30 and TRBJ2-1; maybe TRBD1 (7 bases). The TCR sequence derives from an adult woman who had mild COVID-19 (a few samples of this study predate the infection). Cell type and time point are not known. Sequenced input: PBMCs or a T cell subset sorted from them (not recorded which). The CDR3, as DNA: TGTGCCTGCCACCCGCGGGACAGTTCAATACAGTTCTTC. It translates to CACHPRDSSIQFF. The variable domain in full, with the rest retrieved from reference TRBV30 and TRBJ2-1, is SQTIHQWPATLVQPVGSPLSLECTVEGTSNPNLYWYRQAAGRGLQLLFYSVGIGQISSEVPQNLSASRPQDRQFILSSKKLLLSDSGFYLCACHPRDSSIQFFGPGTRLTVL.